These 24 T cell receptor beta chains were sequenced from one sample in a study of cytomegalovirus exposure and HLA in healthy donors. In the PCR, 60 Vbeta and 13 Jbeta primers were used. Generated by immunoSEQ multiplex PCR, the TCRdb table keeps only in-frame clones and is missing some. This table holds 150,000 to 200,000 clones, 81% found once. The sequenced sample consisted of PBMCs. The receptors derive from a woman aged 50 to 60 in good health and CMV-seronegative.

This sequence joins TRBV11-2 and TRBJ2-7; perhaps TRBD1 as D (5 bases). V lost 2 bases and J 0 bases, leaving 8 bases between the germline ends. This CDR3 spans 14 amino acids. CDR1 and CDR2 from the germline V gene are SGHAT and FQNNGV. The CDR3 region has the DNA TGTGCCAGCAGCTTACAGGGAAACTCCTACGAGCAGTACTTC. Amino acids: CASSLQGNSYEQYF.

The chain links TRBV6-1 to TRBJ1-5, with no clear D. The germline V gene encodes CDR1 MNHNS and CDR2 SASEGT. Between the trimmed V and J ends, which lost 1 base and 2 bases, there was a span of 3 bases. The CDR3 spans 13 residues. The CDR3 sequence is CASSEGRNQPQHF. The CDR3 DNA is TGTGCCAGCAGTGAAGGGCGCAATCAGCCCCAGCATTTT.

V usage is TRBV19 and J usage is TRBJ1-2, with TRBD1 as a possible D gene (5 bases). CDR1 LNHDA and CDR2 SQIVND come from the germline V gene (reference sequence). The CDR3 consists of 14 residues. Trimming removed 3 bases from V and 4 bases from J, with 12 bases in between. This CDR3 is CASSIAQGGYGYTF. The CDR3 nucleotides read TGTGCCAGTAGTATCGCCCAGGGCGGCTATGGCTACACCTTC.

This chain links TRBV7-3 with TRBJ2-1, with 8 bases identical to TRBD2. This CDR3 has 16 amino acids. Germline-derived CDR1 and CDR2 are SGHTA and FQGTGA. J was trimmed by 4 bases and V by 7 bases; bases with no gene match: 12. CDR3 region: CASNPGAGGPYNEQFF. The CDR3 DNA is TGTGCCAGCAACCCTGGGGCGGGGGGACCATACAATGAGCAGTTCTTC.

This sequence joins TRBV5-1 and TRBJ2-3; D perhaps matches TRBD1 (6 bases). CDR3 length: 14 amino acids. V shed 1 base and J shed 6 bases, with 12 bases lying between them. CDR1 and CDR2 from the germline V gene are SGHRS and YFSETQ. The CDR3 protein is CASSLTGPPDTQYF. The CDR3, as DNA: TGCGCCAGCAGCTTGACAGGGCCCCCGGATACGCAGTATTTT.

This clone was recorded only once. The V gene is TRBV20-1, the J gene TRBJ1-2; D not resolved. Germline V CDR1 and CDR2: DFQATT, SNEGSKA (reference sequence). V gave up 5 bases and J gave up 2 bases, with 6 bases separating them. The CDR3 consists of 11 residues. The CDR3 here is CSAPKNYGYTF. As DNA, the CDR3 is TGCAGTGCTCCAAAAAACTATGGCTACACCTTC.

The chain uses TRBV7-2 and TRBJ1-2; 7 bases line up with TRBD1. The ends lost 5 bases at V and 4 bases at J; junction bases unmatched: 4. Germline-derived CDR1 and CDR2 are SGHTA and FQGNSA. The CDR3 consists of 13 residues. The CDR3 loop is CASSLSGGYGYTF. The CDR3 DNA follows: TGTGCCAGCAGCCTATCAGGGGGCTATGGCTACACCTTC. The variable domain in full, with the rest retrieved from reference TRBV7-2 and TRBJ1-2, is GAGVSQSPSNKVTEKGKDVELRCDPISGHTALYWYRQSLGQGLEFLIYFQGNSAPDKSGLPSDRFSAERTGGSVSTLTIQRTQQEDSAVYLCASSLSGGYGYTFGSGTRLTVV.

The chain links TRBV4-2 to TRBJ1-1, with TRBD1 identical over 8 bases. Germline trimming cut 1 base from V and 7 bases from J; bases unmatched to any gene: 5. This CDR3 has 14 amino acids. Germline V lookup: CDR1 LGHNA, CDR2 YNFKEQ. The CDR3 region has the DNA TGTGCCAGCAGCCAAGCGCCAGGGGGCTATGAAGCTTTCTTT. This sequence encodes CASSQAPGGYEAFF.

The chain is built from TRBV9 and TRBJ2-1, with TRBD2 matching over 9 bases. The J segment lost 8 bases and the V segment lost 0 bases, leaving 6 bases of the junction unmatched. The CDR3 is 15 residues long. Germline V CDR1 and CDR2: SGDLS, YYNGEE. The CDR3 sequence is CASSVVPSGNDEQFF. The CDR3 DNA is TGTGCCAGCAGCGTAGTCCCTAGCGGGAACGATGAGCAGTTCTTC.

Turning to this clone: Other DNA sequences in the sample encode the same CDR3. The chain uses TRBV7-2 and TRBJ2-2, with D uncertain. V gave up 5 bases and J gave up 3 bases, with 4 bases separating them. Germline-derived CDR1 and CDR2 are SGHTA and FQGNSA. This CDR3 has 12 residues. Here the CDR3 reads CASSPYTGELFF. CDR3 DNA sequence: TGTGCCAGCAGCCCCTACACCGGGGAGCTGTTTTTT. Drawing the rest from reference TRBV7-2 and TRBJ2-2, the complete variable domain is GAGVSQSPSNKVTEKGKDVELRCDPISGHTALYWYRQSLGQGLEFLIYFQGNSAPDKSGLPSDRFSAERTGGSVSTLTIQRTQQEDSAVYLCASSPYTGELFFGEGSRLTVL.

The chain couples TRBV6-5 to TRBJ2-7; D may be TRBD2 (5 bases). Germline V CDR1 and CDR2: MNHEY, SVGAGI. Trimming cost V 6 bases and J 2 bases, with 8 bases left between them. The CDR3 contains 12 residues. The CDR3 DNA reads as TGTGCCAGCAGAAGTAGCGCCTACGAGCAGTACTTC. The encoded protein is CASRSSAYEQYF.

The gene calls are TRBV18 and TRBJ2-2; 8 bases agree with TRBD1. This CDR3 contains 14 residues. J lost 3 bases, V lost 6 bases, and 3 bases had no gene match. Looked up from germline, CDR1 is KGHSH and CDR2 is LQKENI. This CDR3 is CASSPGQDTGELFF. In DNA form, the CDR3 reads TGTGCCAGCTCGCCGGGACAGGACACCGGGGAGCTGTTTTTT.

The CDR3 bases are TGTGCCAGTAGTAGGCCCGGGATTTACAATGAGCAGTTCTTC. Translating gives CASSRPGIYNEQFF. The genes are TRBV19 and TRBJ2-1, with D perhaps TRBD2 (5 bases). This CDR3 has 14 residues. Looked up from germline, CDR1 is LNHDA and CDR2 is SQIVND (reference sequence). V lost 4 bases and J 4 bases, leaving 11 bases between the germline ends.

This sequence joins TRBV7-2 and TRBJ2-2; possible D gene TRBD1, 6 bases. The CDR3 is made up of 14 amino acids. V gave up 5 bases and J gave up 3 bases, with 10 bases separating them. Germline V gene sequence: CDR1 SGHTA, CDR2 FQGNSA. CDR3 nucleotide sequence: TGTGCCAGCAGCCCACAGGGACACACCGGGGAGCTGTTTTTT. Translation gives CASSPQGHTGELFF.

The chain employs TRBV6-1 and TRBJ1-1; D is unclear. The CDR3 is 13 residues long. V lost 3 bases and J 2 bases, leaving 7 bases between the germline ends. Germline V gene sequence: CDR1 MNHNS, CDR2 SASEGT. The CDR3: CASSDSPNTEAFF. Written as DNA, the CDR3 is TGTGCCAGCAGTGATAGTCCAAACACTGAAGCTTTCTTT.

This rearrangement joins TRBV9 to TRBJ2-7, with D possibly matching TRBD2 (5 bases). The ends were cut back, 4 bases at V and 7 bases at J, with 24 bases in the middle. Looked up from germline, CDR1 is SGDLS and CDR2 is YYNGEE. The CDR3 has 16 amino acids. The CDR3 DNA follows: TGTGCCAGCAGCCCAACCCATGGGAGTGGGAGAGAGGAGCAGTACTTC. This encodes CASSPTHGSGREEQYF.

The table lists this clone with a few counts. The rearrangement uses TRBV2 and TRBJ2-5, with 8 bases fitting TRBD1. Germline CDR1 and CDR2: SNHLY and FYNNEI. V trimming: 5 bases; J trimming: 5 bases; junction bases outside the gene matches: 7. The CDR3 has 14 amino acids. CDR3 DNA: TGTGCCAGCAGTAGATCAGGGGGCAGGGAGACCCAGTACTTC. This gives the protein CASSRSGGRETQYF.

In regard to this clone: Within the sample, other DNA sequences also encode this same CDR3. The V call is TRBV5-1, the J call TRBJ2-5, with D unclear. The V end was cut by 4 bases, the J end by 5 bases, with 9 bases between. Germline V gene sequence: CDR1 SGHRS, CDR2 YFSETQ. The CDR3 is 12 residues long. The CDR3 loop is CASSLSLETQYF. In nucleotides, the CDR3 is TGCGCCAGCAGCCTTAGCTTGGAGACCCAGTACTTC.

This chain connects TRBV2 to TRBJ1-2; D call uncertain. CDR3 size: 13 residues. Germline V gene sequence: CDR1 SNHLY, CDR2 FYNNEI. Trimming shortened V by 3 bases and J by 1 base, and 6 bases separated the two germline ends. CDR3 sequence reads: CASSDDINYGYTF. The DNA of the CDR3 is TGTGCCAGCAGTGACGACATTAACTATGGCTACACCTTC.

The V gene is TRBV5-4, the J gene TRBJ2-5; D ambiguous. The CDR3 extends over 13 amino acids. The V and J ends lost 4 bases and 4 bases respectively, with 11 bases between them. CDR1 is SGHNT, CDR2 YYREEE, per germline (reference sequence). This CDR3 is CASSPEYPETQYF. The DNA for the CDR3 is TGTGCCAGCAGCCCCGAGTACCCAGAGACCCAGTACTTC.

The CDR3 sequence is CASIPRQGRNEQFF. The DNA of the CDR3 is TGTGCCAGCATCCCAAGACAGGGGCGCAATGAGCAGTTCTTC. The gene calls are TRBV7-2 and TRBJ2-1, with 8 bases lining up with TRBD1. This CDR3 has 14 residues. Germline CDR1 SGHTA, CDR2 FQGNSA. With V trimmed by 7 bases and J by 6 bases, 8 bases remained unmatched. Full variable domain (outside the CDR3, taken from reference TRBV7-2 and TRBJ2-1): GAGVSQSPSNKVTEKGKDVELRCDPISGHTALYWYRQSLGQGLEFLIYFQGNSAPDKSGLPSDRFSAERTGGSVSTLTIQRTQQEDSAVYLCASIPRQGRNEQFFGPGTRLTVL.

The chain uses TRBV7-9 and TRBJ2-7; D might be TRBD2 (7 bases). V dropped 7 bases and J dropped 2 bases, with 12 bases sitting between them. The length of the CDR3 is 13 residues. Looked up from germline, CDR1 is SEHNR and CDR2 is FQNEAQ (reference sequence). The CDR3 loop reads CASTGGRAYEQYF. The DNA of the CDR3 is TGTGCCAGCACGGGGGGCCGGGCCTACGAGCAGTACTTC. Filled out from reference TRBV7-9 and TRBJ2-7, the complete variable domain reads DTGVSQNPRHKITKRGQNVTFRCDPISEHNRLYWYRQTLGQGPEFLTYFQNEAQLEKSRLLSDRFSAERPKGSFSTLEIQRTEQGDSAMYLCASTGGRAYEQYFGPGTRLTVT.

The chain is built from TRBV7-2 and TRBJ1-2; D not certain. The germline gives CDR1 SGHTA, CDR2 FQGNSA. The CDR3 has 15 amino acids. Trimming removed 2 bases at V and 4 bases at J, with 14 bases between. CDR3 amino acids: CASSLSFAGLYGYTF. The CDR3 DNA follows: TGTGCCAGCAGCTTAAGTTTCGCAGGTCTCTATGGCTACACCTTC.

The chain recombines TRBV28 with TRBJ2-1; 8 positions agree with TRBD2. The V and J ends lost 10 bases and 9 bases, in that order; junction bases with no gene match: 14. Germline V gene sequence: CDR1 MDHEN, CDR2 SYDVKM. This CDR3 spans 14 amino acids. CDR3 nucleotide sequence: TGTGCCACCGTCTCCCCAGCGGGAGCATTTGAGCAGTTCTTC. It is translated as CATVSPAGAFEQFF.